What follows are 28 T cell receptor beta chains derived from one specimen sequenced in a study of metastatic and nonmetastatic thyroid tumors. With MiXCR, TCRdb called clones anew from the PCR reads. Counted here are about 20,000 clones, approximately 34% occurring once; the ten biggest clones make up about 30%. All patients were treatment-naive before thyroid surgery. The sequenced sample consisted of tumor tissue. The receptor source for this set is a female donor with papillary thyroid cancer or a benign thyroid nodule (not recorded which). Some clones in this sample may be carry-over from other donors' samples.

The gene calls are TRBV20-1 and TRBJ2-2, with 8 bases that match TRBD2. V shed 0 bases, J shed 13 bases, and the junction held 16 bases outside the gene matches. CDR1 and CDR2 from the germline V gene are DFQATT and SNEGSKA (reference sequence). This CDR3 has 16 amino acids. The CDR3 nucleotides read TGCAGTGCTAGAGATCGTGTCCGGGGGGGCCCCTACGGGCTGTTTTTT. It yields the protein CSARDRVRGGPYGLFF.

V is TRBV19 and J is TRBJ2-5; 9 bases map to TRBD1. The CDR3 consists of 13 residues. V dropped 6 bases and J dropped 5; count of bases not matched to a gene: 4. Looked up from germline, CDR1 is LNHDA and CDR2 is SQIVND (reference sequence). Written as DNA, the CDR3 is TGTGCCAGTAGGGGAGACAGGGGGGAGACCCAGTACTTC. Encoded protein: CASRGDRGETQYF.

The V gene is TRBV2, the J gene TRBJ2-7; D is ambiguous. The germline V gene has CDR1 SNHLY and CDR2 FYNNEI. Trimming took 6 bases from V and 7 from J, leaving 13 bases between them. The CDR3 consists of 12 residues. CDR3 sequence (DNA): TGTGCCAGCAGCGACCCCGTGGAAGAGCAGTACTTC. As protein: CASSDPVEEQYF. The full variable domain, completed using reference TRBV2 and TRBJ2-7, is EPEVTQTPSHQVTQMGQEVILRCVPISNHLYFYWYRQILGQKVEFLVSFYNNEISEKSEIFDDQFSVERPDGSNFTLKIRSTKLEDSAMYFCASSDPVEEQYFGPGTRLTVT.

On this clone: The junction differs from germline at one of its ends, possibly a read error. The DNA of the CDR3 is TGCAGTGCCAGAGGGGGCCAGGGTCGCAGCTCCTACGAGCAGTACTTC. It encodes CSARGGQGRSSYEQYF. The chain couples TRBV20-1 to TRBJ2-7; the match to TRBD1 covers 7 bases. The CDR3 extends over 16 amino acids. Germline V gene lookup returns CDR1 DFQATT and CDR2 SNEGSKA (reference sequence).

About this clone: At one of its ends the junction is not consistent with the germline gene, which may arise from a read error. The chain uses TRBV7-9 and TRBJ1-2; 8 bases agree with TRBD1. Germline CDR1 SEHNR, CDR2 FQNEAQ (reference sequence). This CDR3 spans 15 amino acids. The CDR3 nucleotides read TGTGCCAGCAGCCTAGCCGCAGGGGGCGCCTATGGCTACACCTTC. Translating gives CASSLAAGGAYGYTF.

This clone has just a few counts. As DNA, the CDR3 is TGTGCCAGCAGTTACATCATGGCAGGGGGGGGGAATGAGCAGTTCTTC. Translating it yields CASSYIMAGGGNEQFF. The chain has TRBV6-2 or TRBV6-3 and TRBJ2-1; D assignment may be TRBD1 or TRBD2 (7 bases each). V was trimmed by 2 bases and J by 7 bases, leaving 18 bases between them. From germline, CDR1 is MNHEY and CDR2 SVGEGT. This CDR3 is built from 16 residues.

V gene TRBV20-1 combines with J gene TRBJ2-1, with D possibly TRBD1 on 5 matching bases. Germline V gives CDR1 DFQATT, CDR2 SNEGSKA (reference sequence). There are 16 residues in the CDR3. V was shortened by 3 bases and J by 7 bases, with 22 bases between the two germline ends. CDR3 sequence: CSASRALAGKENEQFF. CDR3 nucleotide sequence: TGCAGTGCTAGCCGGGCGTTGGCAGGGAAGGAGAATGAGCAGTTCTTC.

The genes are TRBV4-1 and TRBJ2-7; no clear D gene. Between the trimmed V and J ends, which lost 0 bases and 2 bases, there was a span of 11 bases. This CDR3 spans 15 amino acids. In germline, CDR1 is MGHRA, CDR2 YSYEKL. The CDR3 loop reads CASSQDKVGPYEQYF. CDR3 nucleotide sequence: TGCGCCAGCAGCCAAGATAAGGTGGGCCCCTACGAGCAGTACTTC.

This chain's CDR3 is CASSLAASGPYEQYF. The CDR3, as DNA: TGTGCCAGCAGCTTGGCGGCTAGCGGCCCCTACGAGCAGTACTTC. This chain uses TRBV5-6 with TRBJ2-7; 7 positions agree with TRBD2. This CDR3 is 15 amino acids long. Germline CDR1 and CDR2: SGHDT and YYEEEE. Trimming took 0 bases from V and 2 from J; bases not matched to a gene: 5.

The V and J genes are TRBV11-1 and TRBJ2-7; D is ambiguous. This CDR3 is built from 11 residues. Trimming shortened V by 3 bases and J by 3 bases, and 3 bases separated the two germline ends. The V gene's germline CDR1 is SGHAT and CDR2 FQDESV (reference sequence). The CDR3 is CASSLRYEQYF. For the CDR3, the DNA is TGTGCCAGCAGCTTGCGCTACGAGCAGTACTTC.

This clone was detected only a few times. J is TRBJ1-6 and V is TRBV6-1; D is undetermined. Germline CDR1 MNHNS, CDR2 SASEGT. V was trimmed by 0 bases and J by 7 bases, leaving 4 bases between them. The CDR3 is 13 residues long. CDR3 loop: CASSEAGNSPLHF. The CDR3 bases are TGTGCCAGCAGTGAAGCGGGCAATTCACCCCTCCACTTT.

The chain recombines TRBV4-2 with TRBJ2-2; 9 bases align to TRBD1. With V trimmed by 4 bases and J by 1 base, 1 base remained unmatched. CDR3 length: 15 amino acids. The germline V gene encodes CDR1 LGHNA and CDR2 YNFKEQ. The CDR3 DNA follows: TGTGCCAGCAGCCGGGGACAGGGGAACACCGGGGAGCTGTTTTTT. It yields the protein CASSRGQGNTGELFF.

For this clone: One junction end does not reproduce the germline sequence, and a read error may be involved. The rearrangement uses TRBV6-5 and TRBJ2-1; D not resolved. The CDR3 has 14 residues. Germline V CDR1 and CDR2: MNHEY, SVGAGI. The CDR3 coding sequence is TGTGCTAGCAGTAACTCAGGTACTAACAATGAGCAGTTCTTC. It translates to CASSNSGTNNEQFF.

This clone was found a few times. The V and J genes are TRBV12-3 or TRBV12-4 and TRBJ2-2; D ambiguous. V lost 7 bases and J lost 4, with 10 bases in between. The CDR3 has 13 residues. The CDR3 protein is CASTHQITGELFF. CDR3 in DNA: TGTGCCAGCACCCATCAAATCACCGGGGAGCTGTTTTTT.

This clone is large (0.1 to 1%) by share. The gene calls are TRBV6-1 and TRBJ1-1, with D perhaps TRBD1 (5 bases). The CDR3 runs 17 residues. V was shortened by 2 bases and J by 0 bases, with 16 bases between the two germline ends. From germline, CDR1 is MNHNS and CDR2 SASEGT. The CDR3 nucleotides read TGTGCCAGCAGTGAATTGGAGGGCAGGGAGATGAACACTGAAGCTTTCTTT. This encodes CASSELEGREMNTEAFF.

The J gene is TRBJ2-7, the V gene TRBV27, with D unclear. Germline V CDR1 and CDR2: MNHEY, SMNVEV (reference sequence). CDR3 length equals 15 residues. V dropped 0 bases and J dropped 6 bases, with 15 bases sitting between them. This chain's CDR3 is CASSLSTSVFFEQYF. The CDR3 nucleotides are TGTGCCAGCAGTTTATCGACGAGCGTCTTCTTCGAGCAGTACTTC.

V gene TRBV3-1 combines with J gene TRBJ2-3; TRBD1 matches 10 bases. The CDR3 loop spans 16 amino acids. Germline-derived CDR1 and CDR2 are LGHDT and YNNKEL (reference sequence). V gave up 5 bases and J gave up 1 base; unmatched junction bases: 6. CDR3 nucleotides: TGTGCCAGCAGCGTGGGACAGGGGTTTCGCACAGATACGCAGTATTTT. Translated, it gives CASSVGQGFRTDTQYF.

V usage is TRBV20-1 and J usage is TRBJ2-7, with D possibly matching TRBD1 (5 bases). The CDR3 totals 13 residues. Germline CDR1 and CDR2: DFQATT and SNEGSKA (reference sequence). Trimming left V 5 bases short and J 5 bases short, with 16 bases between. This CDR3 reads CSARDLQGHEQYF. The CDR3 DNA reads TGCAGTGCTCGCGATCTTCAGGGCCACGAGCAGTACTTC.

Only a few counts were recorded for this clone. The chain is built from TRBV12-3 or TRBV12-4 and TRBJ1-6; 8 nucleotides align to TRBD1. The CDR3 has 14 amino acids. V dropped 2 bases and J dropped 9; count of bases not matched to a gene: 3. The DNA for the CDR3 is TGTGCCAGCAGTTTACAGGGGGCGGGTTCACCCCTCCACTTT. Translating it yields CASSLQGAGSPLHF.

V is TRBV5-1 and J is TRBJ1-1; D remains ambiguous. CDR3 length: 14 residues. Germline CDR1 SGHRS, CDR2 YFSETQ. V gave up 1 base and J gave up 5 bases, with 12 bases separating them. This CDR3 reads CASSLIGVGTEAFF. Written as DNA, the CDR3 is TGCGCCAGCAGCTTGATTGGGGTTGGTACTGAAGCTTTCTTT.

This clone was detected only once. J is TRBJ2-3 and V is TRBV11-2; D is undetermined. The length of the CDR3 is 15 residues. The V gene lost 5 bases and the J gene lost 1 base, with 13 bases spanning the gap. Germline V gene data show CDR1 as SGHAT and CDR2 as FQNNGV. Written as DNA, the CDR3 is TGTGCCAGCAGCCATCCGACCCAGGGCACAGATACGCAGTATTTT. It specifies CASSHPTQGTDTQYF.

CDR3 in amino acids: CASSLTGSYTEAFF. CDR3 nucleotides: TGTGCCAGCAGCCTCACAGGGTCCTATACTGAAGCTTTCTTT. This chain uses TRBV6-2 or TRBV6-3 with TRBJ1-1; maybe TRBD1 (6 bases). Germline CDR1 and CDR2: MNHEY and SVGEGT. Trimming stripped 6 bases from V and 5 bases from J, with 16 bases between. CDR3 length: 14 residues.

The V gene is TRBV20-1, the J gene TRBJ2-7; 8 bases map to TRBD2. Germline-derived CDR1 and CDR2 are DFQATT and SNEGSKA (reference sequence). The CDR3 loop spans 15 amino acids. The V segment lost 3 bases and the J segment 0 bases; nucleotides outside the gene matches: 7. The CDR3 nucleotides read TGCAGTGCTAGGGAGCGGGGGTTCCTCTCCTACGAGCAGTACTTC. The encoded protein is CSARERGFLSYEQYF.

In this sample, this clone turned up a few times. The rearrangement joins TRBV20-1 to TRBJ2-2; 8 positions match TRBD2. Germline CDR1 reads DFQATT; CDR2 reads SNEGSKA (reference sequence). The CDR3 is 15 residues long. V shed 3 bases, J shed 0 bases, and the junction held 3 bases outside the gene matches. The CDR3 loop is CSASGSGANTGELFF. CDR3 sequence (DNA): TGCAGTGCTAGTGGTAGCGGGGCGAACACCGGGGAGCTGTTTTTT.

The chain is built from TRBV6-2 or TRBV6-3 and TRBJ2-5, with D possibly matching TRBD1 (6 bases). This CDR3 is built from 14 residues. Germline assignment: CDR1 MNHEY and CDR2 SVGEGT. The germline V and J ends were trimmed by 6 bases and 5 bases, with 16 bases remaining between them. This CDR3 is CASRNTGNGETQYF. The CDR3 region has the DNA TGTGCCAGCAGAAACACAGGGAATGGGGAGACCCAGTACTTC.

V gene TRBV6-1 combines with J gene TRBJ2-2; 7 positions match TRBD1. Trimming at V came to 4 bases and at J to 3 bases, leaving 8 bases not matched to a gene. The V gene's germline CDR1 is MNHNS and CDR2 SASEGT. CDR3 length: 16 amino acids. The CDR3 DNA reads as TGTGCCAGCAGTGGGGGGACAGCAGACTACACCGGGGAGCTGTTTTTT. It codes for CASSGGTADYTGELFF.

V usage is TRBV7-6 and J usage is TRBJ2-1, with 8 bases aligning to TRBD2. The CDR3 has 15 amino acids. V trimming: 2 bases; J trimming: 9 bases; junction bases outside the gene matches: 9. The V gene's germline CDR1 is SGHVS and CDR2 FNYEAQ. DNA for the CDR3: TGTGCCAGCAGCTTACGGCGGGGGGCGGTTAGTGAGCAGTTCTTC. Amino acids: CASSLRRGAVSEQFF.

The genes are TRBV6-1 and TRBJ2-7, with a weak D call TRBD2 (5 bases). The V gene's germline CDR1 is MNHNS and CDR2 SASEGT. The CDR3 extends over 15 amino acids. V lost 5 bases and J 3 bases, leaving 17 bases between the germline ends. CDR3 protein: CASSRMWLGGYEQYF. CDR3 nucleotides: TGTGCCAGCAGTCGAATGTGGCTAGGAGGCTACGAGCAGTACTTC.